This is a list of T cell receptor beta chains from one sample in a study of CD8+CD57+ T cells in acquired aplastic anemia. TCRdb processed the reads anew with MiXCR; each CDR3 protein has one entry. Of 200,000 to 250,000 distinct CDR3 sequences detected, about half appear once; the ten largest clones hold roughly 21%. Material for sequencing was sorted CD4+, CD8+, or CD8+CD57+ T cells (not recorded which) from PBMCs. The receptors were gathered from a human donor with aplastic anemia. Both conserved end residues are part of each CDR3. A D gene is named only where the DNA matches it firmly. Where a row states a size, it is once, few, many or the class of an expanded clone; other rows omit it.

>TRBJ1-5|TRBV2|many|.
CASSGVRNQPQHF
TGTGCCAGCAGTGGAGTACGCAATCAGCCCCAGCATTTT
>TRBJ2-3|TRBV19|.|.
CASSFGLPPDTQYF
TGTGCCAGTAGTTTCGGACTTCCCCCAGATACGCAGTATTTT
>TRBJ1-1|TRBV6-5|many|.
CASSRGGFGYTEAFF
TGTGCCAGCAGTAGGGGAGGGTTCGGATACACTGAAGCTTTCTTT
>TRBJ2-7|TRBV29-1|many|.
CSVERPGYEQYF
TGCAGCGTTGAACGGCCGGGCTACGAGCAGTACTTC
>TRBJ1-2|TRBV12-3/TRBV12-4|once|TRBD1
CASGPTGLDYGYTF
TGTGCTAGTGGCCCGACAGGGTTAGACTATGGCTACACCTTC
>TRBJ2-6|TRBV25-1|.|.
CASSVSNVLTF
TGTGCCAGCAGTGTAAGCAACGTCCTGACTTTC
>TRBJ2-2|TRBV11-3|many|.
CASSLAGMTGELFF
TGTGCCAGCAGCTTGGCAGGGATGACCGGGGAGCTGTTTTTT
>TRBJ2-3|TRBV7-6|.|TRBD1
CASSPEPGQGKNTQYF
TGTGCCAGCAGCCCCGAACCGGGACAGGGGAAGAATACGCAGTATTTT
>TRBJ1-5|TRBV20-1|.|.
CSATGGQPQHF
TGCAGTGCTACTGGCGGTCAGCCCCAGCATTTT
>TRBJ2-1|TRBV15|few|.
CATSMTVSSYNEQFF
TGTGCCACCAGCATGACTGTAAGCTCCTACAATGAGCAGTTCTTC
>TRBJ2-5|TRBV19|.|TRBD2
CASTGGSGSQETQYF
TGTGCCAGTACCGGGGGTAGCGGGAGCCAAGAGACCCAGTACTTC
>TRBJ1-1|TRBV2|.|.
CASILTGLPEAFF
TGTGCCAGCATATTAACAGGGTTACCTGAAGCTTTCTTT
>TRBJ1-1|TRBV29-1|many|TRBD1
CSGGGGQGNTEAFF
TGCAGCGGGGGGGGGGGACAGGGGAACACTGAAGCTTTCTTT
>TRBJ1-4|TRBV24-1|many|.
CATSDSGTPSDEKLFF
TGTGCCACCAGTGATTCCGGGACGCCCTCTGATGAAAAACTGTTTTTT
>TRBJ1-1|TRBV11-2|.|.
CASSLDTGMNTEAFF
TGTGCCAGCAGCTTAGATACAGGAATGAACACTGAAGCTTTCTTT
>TRBJ1-2|TRBV29-1|.|TRBD1
CSVPGQGMEGYTF
TGCAGCGTTCCGGGACAGGGGATGGAAGGCTACACCTTC
>TRBJ2-5|TRBV25-1|.|.
CASQLDSHSGETQYF
TGTGCCAGCCAATTGGACAGCCACTCGGGGGAGACCCAGTACTTC
>TRBJ2-5|TRBV20-1|.|.
CSAHPGQRQTQYF
TGCAGTGCACACCCTGGACAGCGACAGACCCAGTACTTC
>TRBJ1-1|TRBV12-3/TRBV12-4|.|TRBD1
CASSKGTGAGGTEAFF
TGTGCCAGCAGCAAAGGGACAGGGGCGGGGGGAACTGAAGCTTTCTTT
>TRBJ1-1|TRBV29-1|many|.
CSVERGDTEAFF
TGCAGCGTTGAGCGGGGGGACACTGAAGCTTTCTTT
>TRBJ1-6|TRBV6-2/TRBV6-3|.|.
CASSSGRAYNSPLHF
TGTGCCAGCAGTTCGGGCAGGGCCTATAATTCACCCCTCCACTTT
>TRBJ2-1|TRBV6-5|many|.
CASSYWGGGLGDNEQFF
TGTGCCAGCAGTTATTGGGGCGGGGGCTTAGGTGACAATGAGCAGTTCTTC
>TRBJ2-2|TRBV9|.|.
CASSVAWGSGNTGELFF
TGTGCCAGCAGCGTAGCTTGGGGTAGCGGGAACACCGGGGAGCTGTTTTTT
>TRBJ1-3|TRBV5-5|many|.
CASSFWGSGSGNTIYF
TGTGCCAGCAGCTTTTGGGGTTCGGGCTCTGGAAACACCATATATTTT
>TRBJ1-1|TRBV5-1|.|TRBD1
CASSLNRGNPEAFF
TGCGCCAGCAGCTTAAACAGGGGAAACCCTGAAGCTTTCTTT
>TRBJ1-1|TRBV4-2|.|TRBD1
CASSPGGGMNTEAFF
TGTGCCAGCAGCCCCGGAGGGGGCATGAACACTGAAGCTTTCTTT
>TRBJ1-2|TRBV10-3|many|TRBD1
CAIRTGVGYTF
TGTGCCATCAGGACAGGGGTTGGCTACACCTTC
>TRBJ2-3|TRBV19|.|.
CASSTSAGVPDTQYF
TGTGCCAGTAGTACCTCGGCAGGGGTCCCAGATACGCAGTATTTT